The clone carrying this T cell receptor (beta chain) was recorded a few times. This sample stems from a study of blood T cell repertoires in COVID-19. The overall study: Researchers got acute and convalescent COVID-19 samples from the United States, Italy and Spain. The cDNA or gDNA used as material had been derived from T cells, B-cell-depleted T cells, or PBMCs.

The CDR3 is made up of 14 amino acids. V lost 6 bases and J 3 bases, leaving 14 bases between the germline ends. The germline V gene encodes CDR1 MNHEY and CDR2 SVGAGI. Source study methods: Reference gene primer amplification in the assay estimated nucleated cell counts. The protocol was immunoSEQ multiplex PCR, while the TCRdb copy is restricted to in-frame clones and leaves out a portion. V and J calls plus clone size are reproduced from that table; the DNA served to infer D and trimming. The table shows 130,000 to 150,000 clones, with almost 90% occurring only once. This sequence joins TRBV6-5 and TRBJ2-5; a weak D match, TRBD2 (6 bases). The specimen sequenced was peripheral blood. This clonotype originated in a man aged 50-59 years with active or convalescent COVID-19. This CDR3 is CASSGTATKETQYF. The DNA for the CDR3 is TGTGCCAGCAGCGGGACTGCCACAAAAGAGACCCAGTACTTC.